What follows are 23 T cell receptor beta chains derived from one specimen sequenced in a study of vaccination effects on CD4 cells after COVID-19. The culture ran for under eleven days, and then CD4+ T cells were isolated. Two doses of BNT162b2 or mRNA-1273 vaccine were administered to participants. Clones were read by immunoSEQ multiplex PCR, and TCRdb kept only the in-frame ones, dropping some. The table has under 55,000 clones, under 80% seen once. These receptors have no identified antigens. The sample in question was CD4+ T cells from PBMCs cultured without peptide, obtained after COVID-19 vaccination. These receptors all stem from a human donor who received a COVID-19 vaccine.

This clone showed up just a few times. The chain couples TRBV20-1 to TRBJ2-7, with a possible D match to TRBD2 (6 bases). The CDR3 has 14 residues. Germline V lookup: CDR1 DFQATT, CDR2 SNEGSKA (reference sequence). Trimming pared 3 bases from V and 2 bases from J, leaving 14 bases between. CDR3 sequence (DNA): TGCAGTGCTAGTTGGGGGAGGACCCCCTACGAGCAGTACTTC. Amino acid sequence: CSASWGRTPYEQYF.

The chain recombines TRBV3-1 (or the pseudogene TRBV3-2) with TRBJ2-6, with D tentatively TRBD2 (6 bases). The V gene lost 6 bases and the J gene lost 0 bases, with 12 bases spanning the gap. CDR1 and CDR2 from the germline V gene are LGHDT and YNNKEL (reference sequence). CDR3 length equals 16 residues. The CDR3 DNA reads TGTGCCAGCAGTCTTCGGCGGGACTCTGGGGCCAACGTCCTGACTTTC. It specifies CASSLRRDSGANVLTF.

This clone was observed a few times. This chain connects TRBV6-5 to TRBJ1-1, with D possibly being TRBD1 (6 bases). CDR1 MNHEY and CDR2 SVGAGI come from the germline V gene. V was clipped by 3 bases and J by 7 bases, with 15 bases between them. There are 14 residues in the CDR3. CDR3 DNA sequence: TGTGCCAGCAGTTATAGGGGGGGCTATGGTGAAGCTTTCTTT. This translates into CASSYRGGYGEAFF.

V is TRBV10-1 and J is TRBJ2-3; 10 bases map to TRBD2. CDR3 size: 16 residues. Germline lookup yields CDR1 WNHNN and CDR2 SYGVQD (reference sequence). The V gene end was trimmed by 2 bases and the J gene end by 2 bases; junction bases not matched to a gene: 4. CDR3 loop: CASSEASGSNTDTQYF. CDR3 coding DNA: TGCGCCAGCAGTGAGGCTAGCGGGAGCAACACAGATACGCAGTATTTT.

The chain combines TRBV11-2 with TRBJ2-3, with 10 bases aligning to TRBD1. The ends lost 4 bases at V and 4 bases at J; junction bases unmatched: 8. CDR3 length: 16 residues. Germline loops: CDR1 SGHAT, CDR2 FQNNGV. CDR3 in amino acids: CASSSSPGQGPDTQYF. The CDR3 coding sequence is TGTGCCAGCAGCTCGTCACCGGGACAGGGGCCAGATACGCAGTATTTT.

The CDR3 sequence: CAIASGGRYNEQFF. The CDR3 bases are TGTGCCATCGCGAGCGGGGGCCGCTACAATGAGCAGTTCTTC. The chain joins TRBV10-3 to TRBJ2-1; 8 bases fit TRBD2. Trimming at V came to 8 bases and at J to 3 bases, leaving 6 bases not matched to a gene. The CDR3 contains 14 residues. The germline V gene has CDR1 ENHRY and CDR2 SYGVKD.

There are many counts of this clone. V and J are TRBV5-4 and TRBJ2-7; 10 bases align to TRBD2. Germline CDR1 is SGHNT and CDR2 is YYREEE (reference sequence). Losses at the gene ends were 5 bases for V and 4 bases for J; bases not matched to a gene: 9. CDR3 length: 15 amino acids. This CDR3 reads CASSWSAGGLYEQYF. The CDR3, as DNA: TGTGCCAGCAGTTGGTCAGCGGGGGGGTTATACGAGCAGTACTTC.

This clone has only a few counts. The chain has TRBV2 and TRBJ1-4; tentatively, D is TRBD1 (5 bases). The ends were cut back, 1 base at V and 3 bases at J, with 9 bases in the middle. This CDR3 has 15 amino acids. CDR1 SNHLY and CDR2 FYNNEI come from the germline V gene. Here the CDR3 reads CASSEGGLANEKLFF. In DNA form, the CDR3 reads TGTGCCAGCAGTGAAGGGGGGTTGGCTAATGAAAAACTGTTTTTT.

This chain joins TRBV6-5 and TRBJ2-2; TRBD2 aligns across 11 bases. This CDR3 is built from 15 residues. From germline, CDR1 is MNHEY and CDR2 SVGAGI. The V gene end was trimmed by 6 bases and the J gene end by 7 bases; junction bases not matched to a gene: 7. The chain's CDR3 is CASRTTSGGIGELFF. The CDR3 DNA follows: TGTGCCAGCAGAACCACTAGCGGGGGAATCGGGGAGCTGTTTTTT.

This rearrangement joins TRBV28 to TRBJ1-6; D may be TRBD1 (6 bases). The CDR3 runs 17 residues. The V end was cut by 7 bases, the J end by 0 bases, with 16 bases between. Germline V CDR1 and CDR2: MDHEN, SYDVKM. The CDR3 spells CASISDSPSSYNSPLHF. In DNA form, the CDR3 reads TGTGCCAGCATCTCGGACAGCCCGAGCTCCTATAATTCACCCCTCCACTTT.

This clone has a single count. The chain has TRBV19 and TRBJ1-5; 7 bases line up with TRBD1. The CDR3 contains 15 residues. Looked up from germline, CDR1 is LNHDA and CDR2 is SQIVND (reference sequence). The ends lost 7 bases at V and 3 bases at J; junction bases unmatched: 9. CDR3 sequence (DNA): TGTGCCAGTATAAGGAGACAGGGTCTCAATCAGCCCCAGCATTTT. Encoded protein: CASIRRQGLNQPQHF.

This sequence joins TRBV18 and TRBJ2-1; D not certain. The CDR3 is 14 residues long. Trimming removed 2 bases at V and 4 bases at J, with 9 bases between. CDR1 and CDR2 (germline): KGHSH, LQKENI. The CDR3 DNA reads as TGTGCCAGCTCACCAATCCAGACGTACAATGAGCAGTTCTTC. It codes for CASSPIQTYNEQFF.

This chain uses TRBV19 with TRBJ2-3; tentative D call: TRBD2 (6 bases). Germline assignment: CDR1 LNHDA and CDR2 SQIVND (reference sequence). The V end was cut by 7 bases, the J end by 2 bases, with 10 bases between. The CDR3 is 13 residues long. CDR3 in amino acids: CASNRGITDTQYF. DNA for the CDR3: TGTGCCAGTAATCGGGGGATCACAGATACGCAGTATTTT.

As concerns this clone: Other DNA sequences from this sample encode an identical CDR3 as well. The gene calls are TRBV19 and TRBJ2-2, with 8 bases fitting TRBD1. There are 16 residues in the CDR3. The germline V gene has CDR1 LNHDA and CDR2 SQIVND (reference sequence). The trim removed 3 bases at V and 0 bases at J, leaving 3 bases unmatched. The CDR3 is CASSIGQGTNTGELFF. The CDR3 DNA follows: TGTGCCAGTAGTATCGGACAGGGTACGAACACCGGGGAGCTGTTTTTT.

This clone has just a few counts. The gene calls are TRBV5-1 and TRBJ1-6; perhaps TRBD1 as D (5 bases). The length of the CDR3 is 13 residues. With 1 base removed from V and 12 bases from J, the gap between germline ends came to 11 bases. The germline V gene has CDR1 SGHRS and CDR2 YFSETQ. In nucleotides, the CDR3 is TGCGCCAGCAGCTTGTTTGGAGGGGAACCCCTCCACTTT. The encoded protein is CASSLFGGEPLHF.

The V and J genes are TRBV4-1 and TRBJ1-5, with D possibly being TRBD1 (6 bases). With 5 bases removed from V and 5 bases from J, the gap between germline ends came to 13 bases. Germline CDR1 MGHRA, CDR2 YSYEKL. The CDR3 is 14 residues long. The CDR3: CASSTGTLYQPQHF. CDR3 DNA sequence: TGCGCCAGCAGCACCGGGACACTGTATCAGCCCCAGCATTTT.

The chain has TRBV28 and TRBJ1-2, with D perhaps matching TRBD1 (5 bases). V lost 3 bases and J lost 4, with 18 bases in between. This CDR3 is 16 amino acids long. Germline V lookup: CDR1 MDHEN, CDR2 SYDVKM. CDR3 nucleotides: TGTGCCAGCAGTTTGGGATCGGGGGATGTGGGCTATGGCTACACCTTC. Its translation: CASSLGSGDVGYGYTF.

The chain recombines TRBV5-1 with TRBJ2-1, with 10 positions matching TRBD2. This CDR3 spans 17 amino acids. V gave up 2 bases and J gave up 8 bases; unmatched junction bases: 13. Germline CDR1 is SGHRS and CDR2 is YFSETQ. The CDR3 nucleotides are TGCGCCAGCAGCTTCGATAGCGGGAGGCTTCCCATCTATGAGCAGTTCTTC. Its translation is CASSFDSGRLPIYEQFF.

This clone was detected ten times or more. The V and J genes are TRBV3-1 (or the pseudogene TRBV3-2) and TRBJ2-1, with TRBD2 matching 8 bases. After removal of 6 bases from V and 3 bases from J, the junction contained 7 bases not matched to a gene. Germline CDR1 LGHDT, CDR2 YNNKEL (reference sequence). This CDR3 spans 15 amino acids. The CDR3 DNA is TGTGCCAGCAGAACTGGGACTAGTAGCTACAATGAGCAGTTCTTC. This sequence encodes CASRTGTSSYNEQFF.

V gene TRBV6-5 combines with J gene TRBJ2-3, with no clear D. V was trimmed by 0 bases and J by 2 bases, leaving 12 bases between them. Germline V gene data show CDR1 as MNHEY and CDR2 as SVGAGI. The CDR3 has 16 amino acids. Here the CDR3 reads CASSYSVSRLTDTQYF. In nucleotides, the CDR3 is TGTGCCAGCAGTTACTCGGTGTCGCGCCTCACAGATACGCAGTATTTT.

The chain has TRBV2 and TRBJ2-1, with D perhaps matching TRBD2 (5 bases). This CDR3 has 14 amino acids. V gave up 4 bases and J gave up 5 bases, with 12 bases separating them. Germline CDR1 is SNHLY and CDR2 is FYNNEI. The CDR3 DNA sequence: TGTGCCAGCAGTGTACTAGGGTGGAACAATGAGCAGTTCTTC. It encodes CASSVLGWNNEQFF.

The CDR3 region is CASSLKSRGELFF. In DNA form, the CDR3 reads TGTGCCAGCAGCTTAAAATCAAGGGGGGAACTGTTTTTT. The J gene is TRBJ1-4, the V gene TRBV7-2; TRBD1 might be the D (6 bases). Trimming left V 2 bases short and J 12 bases short, with 13 bases between. Germline V gene sequence: CDR1 SGHTA, CDR2 FQGNSA. The CDR3 is 13 amino acids. Looking up the rest from reference TRBV7-2 and TRBJ1-4 gives the full variable domain: GAGVSQSPSNKVTEKGKDVELRCDPISGHTALYWYRQSLGQGLEFLIYFQGNSAPDKSGLPSDRFSAERTGGSVSTLTIQRTQQEDSAVYLCASSLKSRGELFFGSGTQLSVL.

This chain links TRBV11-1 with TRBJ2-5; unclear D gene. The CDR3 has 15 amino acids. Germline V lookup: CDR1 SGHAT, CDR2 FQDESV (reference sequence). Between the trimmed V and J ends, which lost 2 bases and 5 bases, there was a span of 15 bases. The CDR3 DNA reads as TGTGCCAGCAGCTTATTATTTCAGGCCGCGGAGACCCAGTACTTC. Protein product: CASSLLFQAAETQYF.